The rows below give T cell receptor beta chains drawn from one sample of a study of blood T cell repertoires in COVID-19. The protocol was immunoSEQ multiplex PCR, while the TCRdb copy is restricted to in-frame clones and leaves out a portion. The table lists around 170,000 clones, roughly nine tenths of them singletons. Sequenced material: peripheral blood. The receptor source for this set is a man aged 60 to 69 with acute or convalescent COVID-19. The CDR3 runs from the conserved cysteine through the conserved F or W. The D gene is left open where the match is weak. Rows may omit the clone size; those that give it use once, few, many or a size class.

D gene,J gene,V gene,clone size,CDR3 protein,CDR3 DNA
-,TRBJ1-6,TRBV12-2,-,CASRQVSYNSPLHF,TGTGCAAGTCGTCAGGTCTCCTATAATTCACCCCTCCACTTT
TRBD1,TRBJ1-1,TRBV6-6,once,CASSYSTGGPNTEAFF,TGTGCCAGCAGTTACTCTACAGGGGGGCCGAACACTGAAGCTTTCTTT
-,TRBJ1-1,TRBV5-1,-,CASRGWRENTEAFF,TGCGCCAGCAGGGGCTGGAGGGAGAACACTGAAGCTTTCTTT
TRBD1,TRBJ1-1,TRBV28,-,CASSLETGETEAFF,TGTGCCAGCAGTCTTGAAACAGGGGAAACTGAAGCTTTCTTT
-,TRBJ2-7,TRBV20-1,-,CSASTPGGTGSYEQYF,TGCAGTGCTAGTACCCCTGGGGGGACTGGTTCCTACGAGCAGTACTTC
-,TRBJ1-2,TRBV27,-,CASSPPGGVGGYTF,TGTGCCAGCAGTCCCCCAGGAGGGGTTGGTGGCTACACCTTC
-,TRBJ2-3,TRBV25-1,-,CASSEPAAITSDTQYF,TGTGCCAGCTCTGAGCCAGCGGCCATTACCAGTGATACGCAGTATTTT
TRBD1,TRBJ2-5,TRBV3-1/TRBV3-2,-,CASSQADRGTQYF,TGTGCCAGCAGCCAAGCCGACAGGGGAACCCAGTACTTC
-,TRBJ1-2,TRBV27,-,CASSFRAGNYGYTF,TGTGCCAGCAGTTTTAGGGCGGGAAACTATGGCTACACCTTC
TRBD2,TRBJ2-5,TRBV25-1,-,CASGASGSQETQYF,TGTGCCAGCGGGGCTAGCGGGAGCCAAGAGACCCAGTACTTC
TRBD1,TRBJ2-1,TRBV3-1/TRBV3-2,-,CASSPGTGTPSSYNEQFF,TGTGCCAGCAGTCCCGGGACAGGGACCCCCAGCTCCTACAATGAGCAGTTCTTC
-,TRBJ1-1,TRBV24-1,-,CATSFGGNTEAFF,TGTGCCACCTCCTTTGGAGGGAACACTGAAGCTTTCTTT
TRBD1,TRBJ1-1,TRBV2,-,CASRDLGQGLVEAFF,TGTGCCAGCAGAGACCTTGGACAGGGATTGGTTGAAGCTTTCTTT
-,TRBJ1-2,TRBV18,-,CASSIDRANYGYTF,TGTGCCAGCTCGATCGACAGAGCTAACTATGGCTACACCTTC
-,TRBJ1-2,TRBV12-3/TRBV12-4,-,CASSWGVRHGYTF,TGTGCCAGCAGCTGGGGGGTTCGCCATGGCTACACCTTC
-,TRBJ1-2,TRBV6-5,-,CASTPTGNYGYTF,TGTGCCAGCACCCCAACAGGGAACTATGGCTACACCTTC
-,TRBJ2-7,TRBV7-9,-,CASSGEGGRGPYEQYF,TGTGCCAGCAGCGGGGAGGGGGGGAGAGGCCCCTACGAGCAGTACTTC
TRBD1,TRBJ1-1,TRBV4-1,-,CASSQIRTGGKAFF,TGCGCCAGCAGCCAAATCCGGACAGGGGGGAAAGCTTTCTTT
-,TRBJ2-7,TRBV7-2,-,CASSPGLNYEQYF,TGTGCCAGCAGCCCTGGACTAAACTACGAGCAGTACTTC
TRBD2,TRBJ2-2,TRBV3-1/TRBV3-2,-,CASSHTGGTGELFF,TGTGCCAGCAGCCATACGGGGGGCACCGGGGAGCTGTTTTTT
TRBD1,TRBJ2-3,TRBV6-5,once,CASTLTGGGTDTQYF,TGTGCCAGCACTCTGACAGGGGGGGGCACAGATACGCAGTATTTT
-,TRBJ2-7,TRBV5-4,-,CASSLDGAYEQYF,TGTGCCAGCAGCTTGGACGGAGCCTACGAGCAGTACTTC
-,TRBJ1-2,TRBV6-5,-,CASRAQGLVHYGYTF,TGTGCCAGCAGAGCACAGGGCCTCGTACACTATGGCTACACCTTC
-,TRBJ1-2,TRBV10-3,-,CAISEGVRPTGYTF,TGTGCCATCAGTGAAGGGGTTCGACCAACCGGCTACACCTTC
TRBD1,TRBJ1-6,TRBV5-6,-,CASSLRDSYSPLHF,TGTGCCAGCAGCTTGAGGGACAGTTATTCACCCCTCCACTTT
TRBD2,TRBJ2-3,TRBV10-3,once,CAIRGAGGSDTQYF,TGTGCCATCAGGGGAGCGGGGGGGTCAGATACGCAGTATTTT
TRBD2,TRBJ2-1,TRBV5-6,-,CASSLGLAGYNEQFF,TGTGCCAGCAGCTTGGGACTAGCGGGTTACAATGAGCAGTTCTTC
-,TRBJ1-1,TRBV6-5,few,CASSFSILNTEAFF,TGTGCCAGCAGTTTTAGCATCTTGAACACTGAAGCTTTCTTT
TRBD1,TRBJ1-3,TRBV3-1/TRBV3-2,few,CASSQRQGANTIYF,TGTGCCAGCAGCCAAAGACAGGGGGCGAACACCATATATTTT
-,TRBJ1-1,TRBV7-9,once,CASSPFQALNTEAFF,TGTGCCAGCAGCCCATTTCAGGCTCTGAACACTGAAGCTTTCTTT
TRBD1,TRBJ1-4,TRBV2,few,CASRKETGGEKLFF,TGTGCCAGCAGGAAAGAAACAGGGGGGGAAAAACTGTTTTTT
-,TRBJ2-2,TRBV18,-,CASSPGTEPELFF,TGTGCCAGCTCACCGGGGACTGAACCCGAGCTGTTTTTT
TRBD1,TRBJ1-4,TRBV24-1,-,CATSDPGTGDTTNEKLFF,TGTGCCACCAGTGATCCCGGGACAGGGGACACAACTAATGAAAAACTGTTTTTT
-,TRBJ2-5,TRBV10-1,-,CASSDGQGGRETQYF,TGCGCCAGCAGTGACGGGCAGGGGGGTAGGGAGACCCAGTACTTC
-,TRBJ2-1,TRBV4-1,-,CASSQDSTGYNEQFF,TGCGCCAGCAGCCAAGATAGTACGGGTTACAATGAGCAGTTCTTC
-,TRBJ1-2,TRBV5-1,-,CASSLAGGRTGANYGYTF,TGCGCCAGCAGCTTGGCCGGTGGTCGGACGGGGGCTAACTATGGCTACACCTTC
-,TRBJ1-1,TRBV12-5,-,CASGLGGVATEAFF,TGTGCTAGTGGTTTGGGGGGGGTAGCCACTGAAGCTTTCTTT
TRBD1,TRBJ1-1,TRBV25-1,-,CASSDLTGGTEAFF,TGTGCCAGCAGTGATTTGACAGGGGGAACTGAAGCTTTCTTT
-,TRBJ1-5,TRBV4-2,-,CASSQLGPGSNQPQHF,TGTGCCAGCAGCCAACTGGGGCCAGGGAGCAATCAGCCCCAGCATTTT
TRBD2,TRBJ2-7,TRBV7-2,-,CASSPLSGRSGGEQYF,TGTGCCAGCAGCCCCCTAAGCGGGAGGTCGGGTGGCGAGCAGTACTTC
TRBD2,TRBJ2-2,TRBV27,-,CASTFWGGTNTGELFF,TGTGCCAGTACCTTTTGGGGGGGGACGAACACCGGGGAGCTGTTTTTT
TRBD1,TRBJ1-3,TRBV4-2,-,CASSQDRRQGGGNTIYF,TGTGCCAGCAGCCAAGATCGAAGACAGGGTGGAGGAAACACCATATATTTT
-,TRBJ1-5,TRBV6-5,-,CASIQQNNQPQHF,TGTGCCAGCATCCAACAGAACAATCAGCCCCAGCATTTT
-,TRBJ2-3,TRBV13,-,CASNRLRQSSTDTQYF,TGTGCCAGCAACCGCTTGCGACAGTCTAGCACAGATACGCAGTATTTT
TRBD1,TRBJ2-3,TRBV11-3,-,CASSSRTGPDTQYF,TGTGCCAGCAGCTCGAGGACAGGGCCAGATACGCAGTATTTT
TRBD2,TRBJ2-3,TRBV14,-,CASSQDPGGTQYF,TGTGCCAGCAGCCAAGATCCGGGGGGTACGCAGTATTTT
-,TRBJ1-1,TRBV7-9,-,CASSLGYGGTRPFF,TGTGCCAGCAGCTTAGGGTATGGCGGGACTCGGCCTTTCTTT
TRBD1,TRBJ1-5,TRBV6-5,-,CASSFDNRGSNQPQHF,TGTGCCAGCAGTTTCGATAACAGGGGTAGCAATCAGCCCCAGCATTTT